The sample holds many counts of the clone carrying this TCR beta chain. One entry per CDR3 protein results from TCRdb running MiXCR on the RT-PCR reads. The data show 550,000 to 750,000 distinct CDR3 sequences, 14% seen once. There are 14 residues in the CDR3. Trimming took 3 bases from V and 7 from J; bases not matched to a gene: 9. CDR1 is MGHRA and CDR2 is YSYEKL in the germline V gene. The source material was memory CD4+ T cells from blood. The source is a female donor in good health, serving as a healthy control. V usage is TRBV4-1 and J usage is TRBJ2-7, with 7 bases matching TRBD1. CDR3 DNA sequence: TGCGCCAGCAGCCACCGAGGGGGCATGAGGGAGCAGTACTTC. Its translation: CASSHRGGMREQYF.